The subject of this entry is one TCR beta chain. TCRdb keeps only in-frame clones here, not all; method: immunoSEQ multiplex PCR. In the table there are some 30,000 clones, 70% to 90% of which are singletons. Trimming cost V 3 bases and J 5 bases; bases outside gene matches: 4. Looked up from germline, CDR1 is KGHSH and CDR2 is LQKENI. The CDR3 totals 14 residues. The sample belongs to a study of blood T cell repertoires in COVID-19. About the study: There were acute and convalescent COVID-19 samples, and they came from the United States, Italy and Spain. Sources were T cells, B-cell-depleted T cells, or PBMCs; the material itself was cDNA or gDNA.

The V and J genes are TRBV18 and TRBJ2-7; 10 bases line up with TRBD1. The TCR sequence derives from a human donor in a cohort sampled during active COVID-19. The donor label of this sample is uncertain. Sequenced material: peripheral blood. CDR3 in amino acids: CASSPGTGAHEQYF. The CDR3 DNA sequence: TGTGCCAGCTCACCCGGGACAGGGGCCCACGAGCAGTACTTC.